This T cell receptor beta chain originates from a study of molecular identifiers for immune sequencing clone quantification (dated by TCRdb to 2017 to 2018). Study-level background: For a replicate experiment, the RNA from either 20,000 or 100,000 naive CD8 T cells was divided into five aliquots, and four of those aliquots went on to sequencing. The study was a methods study using CD8 T cells to benchmark molecular-identifier clustering-based TCR repertoire sequencing (MIDCIRS) and TCR RNA copy counting. Results the study describes overall, beyond this receptor: The naive libraries included spiked-in Jurkat TCR RNA (10 copies' worth), and this Jurkat TCR RNA is not part of the donor repertoire. Approximately 3 recovered TCR RNA copies per cell were obtained by modeling, versus roughly 10 by digital PCR, implying a capture efficiency of 30% to 35%. In CMV-specific effector cells, clones with more than 20 RNA copies accounted for over 98% of molecules, whereas in naive cells such clones accounted for under 1%. Highly expanded clone sizes could be underestimated if identical TCR molecules share a barcode. When barcode sub-clustering was left out, chimeric consensus sequences inflated TCR diversity, with chimeras reaching as high as 47%. Spiked-in Jurkat TCR RNA equal to a single cell's worth was reported to be detectable even within one million naive CD8 T cells.

Libraries of naive CD8 T cells were built from anywhere between about 18,000 and 1,000,000 sorted cells, with 10%, 30% or 50% of the purified RNA used. On a BD FACSAria II, naive CD8 T cells were FACS-sorted as CD8+CD4-CCR7+CD45RA+ and collected into RLT Plus buffer. Detection sensitivity was tested by spiking Jurkat RNA equal to around 11 TCR copies' worth into samples containing roughly 17,000-1,000,000 naive CD8 T cells. CD8 T cells were enriched with RosetteSep CD8+ T Cell Enrichment Cocktail and Ficoll-Paque, followed by ACK red cell lysis. The cysteine opens and the phenylalanine closes a CDR3 of 14 amino acids. The read is trimmed to its CDR3 DNA, 42 bases read in frame from base 1. CDR1 and CDR2, per the germline V gene (reference sequence), are MNHEY and SMNVEV. Germline trimming amounts to 6 bases on V and 5 bases on J, with 7 as the count of junction bases outside the gene matches. Library generation was performed with PCR. Sequenced using a NextSeq 500. Preparation of bulk TCR libraries followed a previously described approach, with the TCR primers listed in Table S5. The Qiagen AllPrep DNA/RNA kit was used to purify total RNA. Before analysis, reads from multiple sequencing runs of the same library were pooled. In the paper's pipeline: Reads were retained only if an exact TCR constant sequence was present, and the retained reads were trimmed to 150 nt and grouped according to their 12-nt molecular barcodes. Reads within each barcode group were sub-clustered using a 15% Levenshtein threshold, and quality-weighted consensus sequences were constructed for each RNA molecule. Non-functional sequences were discarded, and so were lower-count sequences lying one edit away from another sequence. On the basis of fitting two negative binomial distributions, barcode sub-clusters with fewer than 20% of the maximum read count were discarded. The raw public data were reprocessed by TCRdb itself: fastp quality trimming at Q25, MiXCR clonotype calling, in-frame beta chains only. Each CDR3 protein gets just one entry, which takes the most common genes and DNA from the rows behind it. The V and J calls and clone size come from TCRdb's table, not from the authors' own analysis. The sample profile shows over 300,000 distinct CDR3 sequences; about 22% of them were found once. The leading ten clones occupy about 0.7% of the sample.

In its sample, this clonotype was seen many times. It lacks a known antigen. Per-base quality was not reported, and no clone a single base away is much larger than it. This clonotype was obtained from a human donor in good health. Some libraries in this study had Jurkat cell RNA spiked in. The rearranged segments are TRBV27 and TRBJ1-1, with 9 junctional bases fitting TRBD1. The sequenced material came from naive CD8+ T cells from blood, with Jurkat cell RNA spiked in. The cell subset or site label of this sample denotes: FACS-sorted CD8+CD4-CCR7+CD45RA+ naive T cells. The bases read TGTGCCAGCAGGGTACAGGGGGCTGGAACTGAAGCTTTCTTT. This codes for CASRVQGAGTEAFF.